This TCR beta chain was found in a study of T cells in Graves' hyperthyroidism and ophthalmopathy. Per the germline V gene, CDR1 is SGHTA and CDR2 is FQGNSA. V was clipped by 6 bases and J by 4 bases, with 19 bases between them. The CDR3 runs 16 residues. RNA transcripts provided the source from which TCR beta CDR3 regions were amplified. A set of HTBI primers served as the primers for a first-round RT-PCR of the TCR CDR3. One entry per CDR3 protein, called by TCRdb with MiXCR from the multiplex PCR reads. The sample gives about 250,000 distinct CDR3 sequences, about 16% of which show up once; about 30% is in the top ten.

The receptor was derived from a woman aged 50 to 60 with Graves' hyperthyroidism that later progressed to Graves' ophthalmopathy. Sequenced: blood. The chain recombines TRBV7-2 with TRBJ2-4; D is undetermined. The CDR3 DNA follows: TGTGCCAGCAGTGCCAGATGGATGAGCCCAAAAAACATTCAGTACTTC. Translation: CASSARWMSPKNIQYF. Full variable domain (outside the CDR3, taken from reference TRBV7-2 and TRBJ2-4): GAGVSQSPSNKVTEKGKDVELRCDPISGHTALYWYRQSLGQGLEFLIYFQGNSAPDKSGLPSDRFSAERTGGSVSTLTIQRTQQEDSAVYLCASSARWMSPKNIQYFGAGTRLSVL.